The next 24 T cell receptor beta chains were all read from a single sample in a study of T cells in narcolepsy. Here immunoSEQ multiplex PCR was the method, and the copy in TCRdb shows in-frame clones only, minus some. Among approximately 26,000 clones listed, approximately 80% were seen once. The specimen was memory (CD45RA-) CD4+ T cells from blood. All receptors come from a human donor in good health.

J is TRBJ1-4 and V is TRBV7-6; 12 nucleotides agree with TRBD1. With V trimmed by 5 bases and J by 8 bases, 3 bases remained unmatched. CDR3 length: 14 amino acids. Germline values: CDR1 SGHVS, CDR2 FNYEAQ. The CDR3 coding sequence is TGTGCCAGCAGCGGGGACAGGGGGCGAGAAAAACTGTTTTTT. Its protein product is CASSGDRGREKLFF.

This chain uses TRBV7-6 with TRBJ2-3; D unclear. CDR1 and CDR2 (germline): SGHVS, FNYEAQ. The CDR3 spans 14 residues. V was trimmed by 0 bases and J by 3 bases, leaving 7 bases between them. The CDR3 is CASSLADGTDTQYF. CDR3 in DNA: TGTGCCAGCAGCTTAGCGGACGGTACAGATACGCAGTATTTT.

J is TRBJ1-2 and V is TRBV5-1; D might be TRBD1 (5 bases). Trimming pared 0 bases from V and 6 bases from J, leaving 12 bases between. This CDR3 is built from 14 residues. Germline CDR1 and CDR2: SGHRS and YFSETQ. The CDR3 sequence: CASSLEQGYDGYTF. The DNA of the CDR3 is TGCGCCAGCAGCTTGGAGCAGGGTTACGATGGCTACACCTTC.

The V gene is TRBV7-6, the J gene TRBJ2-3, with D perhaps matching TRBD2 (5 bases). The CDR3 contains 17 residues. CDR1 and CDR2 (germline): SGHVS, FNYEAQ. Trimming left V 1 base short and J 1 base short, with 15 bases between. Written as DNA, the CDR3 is TGTGCCAGCAGCTTAGGATCGAGGACCGGGGGCACAGATACGCAGTATTTT. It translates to CASSLGSRTGGTDTQYF.

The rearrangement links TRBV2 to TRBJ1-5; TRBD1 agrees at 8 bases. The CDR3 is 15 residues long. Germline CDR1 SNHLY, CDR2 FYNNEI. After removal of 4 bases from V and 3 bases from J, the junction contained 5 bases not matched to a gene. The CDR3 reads CASSGNRGYNQPQHF. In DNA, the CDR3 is TGTGCCAGCAGTGGAAACAGGGGGTACAATCAGCCCCAGCATTTT.

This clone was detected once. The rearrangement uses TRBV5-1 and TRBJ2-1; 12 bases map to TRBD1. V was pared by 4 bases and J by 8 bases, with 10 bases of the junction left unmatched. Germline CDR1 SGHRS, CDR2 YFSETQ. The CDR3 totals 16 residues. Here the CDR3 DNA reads TGCGCCAGCAGCATGACCGGGACAGGGGGCTTCTATGAGCAGTTCTTC. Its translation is CASSMTGTGGFYEQFF.

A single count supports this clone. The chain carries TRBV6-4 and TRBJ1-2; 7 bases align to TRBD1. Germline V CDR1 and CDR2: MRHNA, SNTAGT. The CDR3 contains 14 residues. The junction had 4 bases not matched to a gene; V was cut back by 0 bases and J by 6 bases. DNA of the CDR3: TGTGCCAGCAGTGACTCTTCAGGGGGAGATGGCTACACCTTC. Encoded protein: CASSDSSGGDGYTF.

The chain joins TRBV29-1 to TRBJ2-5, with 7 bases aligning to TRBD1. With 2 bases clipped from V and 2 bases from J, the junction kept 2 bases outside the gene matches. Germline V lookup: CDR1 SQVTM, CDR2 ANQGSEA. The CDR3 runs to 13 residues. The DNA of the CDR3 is TGCAGCGTTGAAAGGGACAGTCAAGAGACCCAGTACTTC. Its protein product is CSVERDSQETQYF.

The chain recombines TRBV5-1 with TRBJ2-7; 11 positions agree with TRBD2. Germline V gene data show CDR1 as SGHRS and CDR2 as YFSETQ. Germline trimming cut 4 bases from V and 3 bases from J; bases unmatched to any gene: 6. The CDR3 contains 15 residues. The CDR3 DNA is TGCGCCAGCAGCGTGGCCCTAGCGGGAGGCTACGAGCAGTACTTC. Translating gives CASSVALAGGYEQYF.

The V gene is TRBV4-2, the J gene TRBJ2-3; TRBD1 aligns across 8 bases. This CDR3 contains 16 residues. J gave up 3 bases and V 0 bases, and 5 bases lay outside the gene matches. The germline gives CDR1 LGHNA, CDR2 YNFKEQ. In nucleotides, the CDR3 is TGTGCCAGCAGCCAAGATCCAGGGGGCATGACAGATACGCAGTATTTT. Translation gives CASSQDPGGMTDTQYF.

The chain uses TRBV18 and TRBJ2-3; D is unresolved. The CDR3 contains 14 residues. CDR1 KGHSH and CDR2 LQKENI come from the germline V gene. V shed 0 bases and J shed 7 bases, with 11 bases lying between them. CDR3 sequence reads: CASSPPLETYTQYF. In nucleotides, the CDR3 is TGTGCCAGCTCACCACCATTGGAGACTTATACGCAGTATTTT.

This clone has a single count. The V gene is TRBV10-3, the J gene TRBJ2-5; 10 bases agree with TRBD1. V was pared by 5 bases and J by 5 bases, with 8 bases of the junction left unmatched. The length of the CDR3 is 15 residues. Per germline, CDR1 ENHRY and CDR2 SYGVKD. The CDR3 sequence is CAISSSGDRGETQYF. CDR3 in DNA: TGTGCCATCAGTTCCTCTGGGGACAGGGGTGAGACCCAGTACTTC.

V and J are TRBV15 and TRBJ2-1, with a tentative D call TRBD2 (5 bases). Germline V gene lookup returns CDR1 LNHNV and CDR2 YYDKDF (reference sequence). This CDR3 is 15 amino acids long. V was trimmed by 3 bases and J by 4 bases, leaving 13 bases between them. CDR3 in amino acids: CATSRRVPGYNEQFF. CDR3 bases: TGTGCCACCAGCAGGAGGGTCCCGGGGTACAATGAGCAGTTCTTC. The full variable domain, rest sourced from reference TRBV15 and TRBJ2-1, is DAMVIQNPRYQVTQFGKPVTLSCSQTLNHNVMYWYQQKSSQAPKLLFHYYDKDFNNEADTPDNFQSRRPNTSFCFLDIRSPGLGDTAMYLCATSRRVPGYNEQFFGPGTRLTVL.

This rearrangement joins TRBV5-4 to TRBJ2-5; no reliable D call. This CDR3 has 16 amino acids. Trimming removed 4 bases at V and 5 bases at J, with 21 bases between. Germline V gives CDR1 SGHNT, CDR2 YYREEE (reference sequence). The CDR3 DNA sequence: TGTGCCAGCAGCAGAACCCAACCAAAGGCTGTGGAGACCCAGTACTTC. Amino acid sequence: CASSRTQPKAVETQYF.

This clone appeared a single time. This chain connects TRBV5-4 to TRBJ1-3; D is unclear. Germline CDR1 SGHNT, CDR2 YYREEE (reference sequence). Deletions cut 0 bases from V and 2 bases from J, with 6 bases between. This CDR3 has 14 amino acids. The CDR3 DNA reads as TGTGCCAGCAGCTTGGTCGGGACTGGAAACACCATATATTTT. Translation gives CASSLVGTGNTIYF.

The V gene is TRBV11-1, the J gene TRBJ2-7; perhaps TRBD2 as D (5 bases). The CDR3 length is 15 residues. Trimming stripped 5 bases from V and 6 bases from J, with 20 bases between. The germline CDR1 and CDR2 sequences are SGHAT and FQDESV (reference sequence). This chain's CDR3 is CASSRVGWGVAEQYF. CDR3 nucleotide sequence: TGTGCCAGCAGCCGGGTCGGCTGGGGAGTTGCCGAGCAGTACTTC.

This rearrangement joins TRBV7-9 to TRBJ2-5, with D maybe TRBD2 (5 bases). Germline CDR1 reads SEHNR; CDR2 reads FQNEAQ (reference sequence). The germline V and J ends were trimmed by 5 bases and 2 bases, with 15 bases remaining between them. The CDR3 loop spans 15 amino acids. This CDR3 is CASSHQSGRQETQYF. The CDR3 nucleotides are TGTGCCAGCAGCCATCAGAGCGGAAGACAAGAGACCCAGTACTTC.

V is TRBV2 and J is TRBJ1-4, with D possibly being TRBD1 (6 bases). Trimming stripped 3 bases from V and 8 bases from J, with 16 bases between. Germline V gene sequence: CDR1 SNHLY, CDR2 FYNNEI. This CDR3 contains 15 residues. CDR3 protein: CASSDGNRVGEKLFF. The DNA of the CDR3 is TGTGCCAGCAGTGACGGGAACAGGGTGGGCGAAAAACTGTTTTTT.

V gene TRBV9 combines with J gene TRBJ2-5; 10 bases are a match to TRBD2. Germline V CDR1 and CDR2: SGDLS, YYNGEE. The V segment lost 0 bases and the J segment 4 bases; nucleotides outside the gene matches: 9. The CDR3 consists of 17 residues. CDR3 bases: TGTGCCAGCAGCGTAGCTGGGCTAGCGGGGGCTGCAGAGACCCAGTACTTC. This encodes CASSVAGLAGAAETQYF. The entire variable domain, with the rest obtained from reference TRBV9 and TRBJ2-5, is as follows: DSGVTQTPKHLITATGQRVTLRCSPRSGDLSVYWYQQSLDQGLQFLIQYYNGEERAKGNILERFSAQQFPDLHSELNLSSLELGDSALYFCASSVAGLAGAAETQYFGPGTRLLVL.

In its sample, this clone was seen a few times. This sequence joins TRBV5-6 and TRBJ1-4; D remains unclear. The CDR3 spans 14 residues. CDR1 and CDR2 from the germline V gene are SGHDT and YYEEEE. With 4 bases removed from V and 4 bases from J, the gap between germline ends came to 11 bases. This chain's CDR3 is CASSTGLINEKLFF. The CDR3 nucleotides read TGTGCCAGCAGCACCGGACTAATTAATGAAAAACTGTTTTTT. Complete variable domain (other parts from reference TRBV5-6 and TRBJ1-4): DAGVTQSPTHLIKTRGQQVTLRCSPKSGHDTVSWYQQALGQGPQFIFQYYEEEERQRGNFPDRFSGHQFPNYSSELNVNALLLGDSALYLCASSTGLINEKLFFGSGTQLSVL.

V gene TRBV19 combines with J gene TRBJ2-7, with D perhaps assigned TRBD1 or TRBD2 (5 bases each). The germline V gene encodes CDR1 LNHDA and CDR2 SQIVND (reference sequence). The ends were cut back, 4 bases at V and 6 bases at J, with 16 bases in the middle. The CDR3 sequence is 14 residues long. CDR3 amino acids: CASSTITLGGEQYF. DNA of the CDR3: TGTGCCAGTAGTACCATAACGCTTGGGGGCGAGCAGTACTTC.

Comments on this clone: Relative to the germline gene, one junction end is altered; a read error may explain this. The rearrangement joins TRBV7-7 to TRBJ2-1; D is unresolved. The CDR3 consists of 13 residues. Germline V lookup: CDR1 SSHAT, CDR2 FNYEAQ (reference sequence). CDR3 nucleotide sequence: TGTGCTAGCAGCCTAGGGCTCCACAATGAGCAGTTCTTC. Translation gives CASSLGLHNEQFF. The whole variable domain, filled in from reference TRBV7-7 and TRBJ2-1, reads GAGVSQSPRYKVTKRGQDVTLRCDPISSHATLYWYQQALGQGPEFLTYFNYEAQPDKSGLPSDRFSAERPEGSISTLTIQRTEQRDSAMYRCASSLGLHNEQFFGPGTRLTVL.

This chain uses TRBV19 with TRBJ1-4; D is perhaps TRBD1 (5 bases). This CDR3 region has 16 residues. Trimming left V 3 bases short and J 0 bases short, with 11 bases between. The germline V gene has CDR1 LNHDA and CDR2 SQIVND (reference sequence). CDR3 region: CASSIPGRPTNEKLFF. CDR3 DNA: TGTGCCAGTAGTATCCCGGGACGGCCAACTAATGAAAAACTGTTTTTT. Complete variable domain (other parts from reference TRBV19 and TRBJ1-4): DGGITQSPKYLFRKEGQNVTLSCEQNLNHDAMYWYRQDPGQGLRLIYYSQIVNDFQKGDIAEGYSVSREKKESFPLTVTSAQKNPTAFYLCASSIPGRPTNEKLFFGSGTQLSVL.

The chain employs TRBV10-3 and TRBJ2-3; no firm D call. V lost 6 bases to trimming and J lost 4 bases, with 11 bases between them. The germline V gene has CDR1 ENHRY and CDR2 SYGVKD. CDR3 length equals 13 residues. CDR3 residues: CAISTLGSDTQYF. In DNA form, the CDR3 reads TGTGCCATCAGCACCCTAGGATCAGATACGCAGTATTTT.